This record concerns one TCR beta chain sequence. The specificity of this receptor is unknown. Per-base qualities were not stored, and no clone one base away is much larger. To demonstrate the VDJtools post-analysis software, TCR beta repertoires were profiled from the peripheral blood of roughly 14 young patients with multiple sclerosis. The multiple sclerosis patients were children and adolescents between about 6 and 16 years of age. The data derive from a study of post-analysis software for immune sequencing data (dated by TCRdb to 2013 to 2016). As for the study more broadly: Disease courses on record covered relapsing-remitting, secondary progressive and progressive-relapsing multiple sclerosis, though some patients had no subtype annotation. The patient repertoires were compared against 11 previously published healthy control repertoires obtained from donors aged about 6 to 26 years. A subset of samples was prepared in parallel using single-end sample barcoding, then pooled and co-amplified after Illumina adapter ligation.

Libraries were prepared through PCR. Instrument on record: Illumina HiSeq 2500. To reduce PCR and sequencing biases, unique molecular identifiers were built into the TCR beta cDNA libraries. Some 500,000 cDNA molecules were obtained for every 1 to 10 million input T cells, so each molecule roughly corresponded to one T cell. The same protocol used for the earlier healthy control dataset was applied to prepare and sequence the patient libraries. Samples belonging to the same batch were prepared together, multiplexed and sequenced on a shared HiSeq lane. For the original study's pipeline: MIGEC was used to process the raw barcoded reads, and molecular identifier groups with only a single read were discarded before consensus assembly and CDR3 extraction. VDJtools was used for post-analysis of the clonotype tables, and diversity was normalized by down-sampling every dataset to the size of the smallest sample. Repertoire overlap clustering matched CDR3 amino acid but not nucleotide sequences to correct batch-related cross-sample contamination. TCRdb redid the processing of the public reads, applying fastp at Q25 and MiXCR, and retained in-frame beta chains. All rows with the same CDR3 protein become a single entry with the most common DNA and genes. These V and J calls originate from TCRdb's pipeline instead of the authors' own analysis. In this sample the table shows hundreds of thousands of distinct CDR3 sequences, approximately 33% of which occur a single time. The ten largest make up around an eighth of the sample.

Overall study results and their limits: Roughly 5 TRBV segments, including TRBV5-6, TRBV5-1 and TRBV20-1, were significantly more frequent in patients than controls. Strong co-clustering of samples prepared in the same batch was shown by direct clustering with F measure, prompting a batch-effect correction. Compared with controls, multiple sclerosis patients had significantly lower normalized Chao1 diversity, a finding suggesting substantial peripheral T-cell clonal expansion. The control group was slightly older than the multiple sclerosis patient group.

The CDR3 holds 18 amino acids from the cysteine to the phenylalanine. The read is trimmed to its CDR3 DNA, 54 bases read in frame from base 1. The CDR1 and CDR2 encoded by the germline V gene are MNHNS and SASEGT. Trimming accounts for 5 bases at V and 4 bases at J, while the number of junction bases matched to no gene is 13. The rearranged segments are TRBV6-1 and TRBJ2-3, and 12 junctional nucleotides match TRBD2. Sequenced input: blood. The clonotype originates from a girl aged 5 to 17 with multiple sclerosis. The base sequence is TGTGCCAGCAGTCTCCGGGACCTAGCGGGGGGGATGGCAGATACGCAGTATTTT. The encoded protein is CASSLRDLAGGMADTQYF.